The 20 T cell receptor beta chains presented below share a single source sample, sequenced in a study of T cells in Graves' hyperthyroidism and ophthalmopathy. The CDR3 regions of TCR beta were amplified from RNA transcripts. When the TCR CDR3 underwent first-round RT-PCR, the HTBI primer set was used. TCRdb re-called the multiplex PCR reads with MiXCR, one entry per CDR3 protein. The sample has 300,000 to 450,000 distinct CDR3 sequences, about a sixth seen once; the top ten hold roughly 26%. The specimen sequenced was blood. These receptors were obtained from a woman in her late teens or twenties with Graves' hyperthyroidism that later progressed to Graves' ophthalmopathy.

The rearrangement joins TRBV6-1 to TRBJ2-5; D might be TRBD2 (6 bases). Germline CDR1 and CDR2: MNHNS and SASEGT. This CDR3 has 15 amino acids. Trimming took 2 bases from V and 5 from J, leaving 15 bases between them. The CDR3 region has the DNA TGTGCCAGCAGTGAACCCGCGGGACCGGGGGAGACCCAGTACTTC. It translates to CASSEPAGPGETQYF.

This clonotype was detected a few times. The chain joins TRBV9 to TRBJ2-7, with a weak D call TRBD2 (5 bases). With 1 base removed from V and 2 bases from J, the gap between germline ends came to 10 bases. Germline-derived CDR1 and CDR2 are SGDLS and YYNGEE. The CDR3 is 14 residues long. In DNA, the CDR3 is TGTGCCAGCAGCGTACGCGGGCCGCCCTACGAGCAGTACTTC. Encoded protein: CASSVRGPPYEQYF. Together with reference TRBV9 and TRBJ2-7, the CDR3 gives the full variable domain: DSGVTQTPKHLITATGQRVTLRCSPRSGDLSVYWYQQSLDQGLQFLIQYYNGEERAKGNILERFSAQQFPDLHSELNLSSLELGDSALYFCASSVRGPPYEQYFGPGTRLTVT.

Only a few counts were recorded for this clonotype. This may be a read error: a much more frequent sequence differs by one nucleotide. The chain employs TRBV2 and TRBJ1-2, with TRBD1 matching 7 bases. V lost 11 bases to trimming and J lost 8 bases; unmatched junction nucleotides: 11. CDR3 length equals 12 residues. Germline-derived CDR1 and CDR2 are SNHLY and FYNNEI. The CDR3 sequence is CARKQGSGGYTF. The CDR3 nucleotides are TGTGCCCGCAAACAGGGGTCGGGAGGCTACACCTTC. The full variable domain, its missing parts supplied by reference TRBV2 and TRBJ1-2, is EPEVTQTPSHQVTQMGQEVILRCVPISNHLYFYWYRQILGQKVEFLVSFYNNEISEKSEIFDDQFSVERPDGSNFTLKIRSTKLEDSAMYFCARKQGSGGYTFGSGTRLTVV.

This clonotype was recorded at least ten times. The chain couples TRBV20-1 to TRBJ2-1; D might be TRBD2 (6 bases). This CDR3 is 13 amino acids long. Germline V gives CDR1 DFQATT, CDR2 SNEGSKA (reference sequence). The V end was cut by 5 bases, the J end by 7 bases, with 15 bases between. CDR3 sequence: CSAGPRLVNEQFF. In DNA, the CDR3 is TGCAGTGCTGGCCCAAGACTAGTTAATGAGCAGTTCTTC.

The V and J genes are TRBV6-1 and TRBJ2-7, with 9 bases identical to TRBD2. Germline CDR1 reads MNHNS; CDR2 reads SASEGT. The CDR3 runs to 15 residues. The J segment lost 3 bases and the V segment lost 5 bases, leaving 8 bases of the junction unmatched. For the CDR3, the DNA is TGTGCCAGCAGTTCAGCTAGCGGGGCAGTCTACGAGCAGTACTTC. Translated, it gives CASSSASGAVYEQYF.

This clonotype was observed a handful of times. DNA of the CDR3: TGTGCCAGTAGTCCAGGGACTAGCGCCATCTACGAGCAGTACTTC. Its translation: CASSPGTSAIYEQYF. The chain has TRBV19 and TRBJ2-7; 10 nucleotides align to TRBD2. The junction had 7 bases not matched to a gene; V was cut back by 5 bases and J by 3 bases. Per germline, CDR1 LNHDA and CDR2 SQIVND (reference sequence). CDR3 size: 15 residues. Looking up the rest from reference TRBV19 and TRBJ2-7 gives the full variable domain: DGGITQSPKYLFRKEGQNVTLSCEQNLNHDAMYWYRQDPGQGLRLIYYSQIVNDFQKGDIAEGYSVSREKKESFPLTVTSAQKNPTAFYLCASSPGTSAIYEQYFGPGTRLTVT.

There are many counts of this clonotype. CDR3 sequence: CASSFSLSGGELFF. Here the CDR3 DNA reads TGTGCCAGCAGCTTTAGCTTATCGGGCGGGGAGCTGTTTTTT. The rearrangement joins TRBV9 to TRBJ2-2; D is ambiguous. This CDR3 contains 14 residues. Germline lookup yields CDR1 SGDLS and CDR2 YYNGEE. Trimming cost V 4 bases and J 7 bases, with 14 bases left between them.

This clonotype was observed at least ten times. V usage is TRBV6-1 and J usage is TRBJ2-1, with a tentative D call TRBD1 (5 bases). There are 16 residues in the CDR3. V lost 3 bases to trimming and J lost 0 bases, with 12 bases between them. The germline V gene has CDR1 MNHNS and CDR2 SASEGT. For the CDR3, the DNA is TGTGCCAGCAGTGATTATGACAGACGCTCCTACAATGAGCAGTTCTTC. This gives the protein CASSDYDRRSYNEQFF.

This clonotype was counted at least ten times. The J gene is TRBJ1-1, the V gene TRBV28, with D perhaps matching TRBD1 (5 bases). The ends were cut back, 10 bases at V and 5 bases at J, with 17 bases in the middle. The CDR3 is 13 residues long. CDR1 is MDHEN and CDR2 is SYDVKM in the germline V gene. DNA of the CDR3: TGTGCCACCACCCCAGGGAGTAGGACTGAAGCTTTCTTT. Translation: CATTPGSRTEAFF.

V gene TRBV6-1 combines with J gene TRBJ2-2; no clear D. The CDR3 runs to 15 residues. Germline CDR1 reads MNHNS; CDR2 reads SASEGT. Trimming pared 5 bases from V and 1 base from J, leaving 11 bases between. The CDR3 protein is CASSYRRKNTGELFF. The CDR3 coding sequence is TGTGCCAGCAGTTATAGGCGGAAGAACACCGGGGAGCTGTTTTTT.

This clonotype was seen many times. The chain has TRBV24-1 and TRBJ2-5, with 13 bases lining up with TRBD2. The CDR3 is 17 amino acids. The V segment lost 4 bases and the J segment 5 bases; nucleotides outside the gene matches: 9. CDR1 is KGHDR, CDR2 SFDVKD, per germline. Here the CDR3 DNA reads TGTGCCACCAGTGACAATACGCCGGGACTAGCGGGGGAGACCCAGTACTTC. Translated, it gives CATSDNTPGLAGETQYF.

This clonotype was seen more than once but under ten times. J is TRBJ2-2 and V is TRBV27; TRBD2 matches 13 bases. The trim removed 5 bases at V and 11 bases at J, leaving 5 bases unmatched. Germline V gene data show CDR1 as MNHEY and CDR2 as SMNVEV (reference sequence). This CDR3 has 14 residues. In DNA, the CDR3 is TGTGCCAGCAGTCCCGGACTAGCGGGAGCTGAGCTGTTTTTT. Protein: CASSPGLAGAELFF.

This clonotype was counted ten times or more. DNA for the CDR3: TGCAGCGTCCTAGGACAGACCTTGAACACTGAAGCTTTCTTT. It codes for CSVLGQTLNTEAFF. The chain carries TRBV29-1 and TRBJ1-1; D is possibly TRBD1 (6 bases). V lost 6 bases and J 0 bases, leaving 14 bases between the germline ends. This CDR3 is built from 14 residues. Germline-derived CDR1 and CDR2 are SQVTM and ANQGSEA.

The CDR3 nucleotides are TGTGCCAGCCCATTTGGGGAGGAGGAGGGATACTCTGGAAACACCATATATTTT. Protein: CASPFGEEEGYSGNTIYF. The rearrangement joins TRBV12-3 or TRBV12-4 to TRBJ1-3; D ambiguous. Trimming pared 8 bases from V and 0 bases from J, leaving 23 bases between. CDR3 length equals 18 residues.

This clonotype was counted at least ten times. This rearrangement joins TRBV7-9 to TRBJ2-7; 8 nucleotides line up with TRBD1. The CDR3 sequence is 14 residues long. Germline assignment: CDR1 SEHNR and CDR2 FQNEAQ (reference sequence). V trimming: 5 bases; J trimming: 7 bases; junction bases outside the gene matches: 10. The CDR3 sequence: CASSHPGQAEEQYF. The CDR3 coding sequence is TGTGCCAGCAGCCATCCGGGACAGGCGGAAGAGCAGTACTTC.

This clonotype was seen only a few times. The chain uses TRBV5-6 and TRBJ2-2, with D uncertain. This CDR3 region has 12 residues. Germline CDR1 reads SGHDT; CDR2 reads YYEEEE. The germline V and J ends were trimmed by 4 bases and 3 bases, with 4 bases remaining between them. The CDR3 region is CASSADTGELFF. For the CDR3, the DNA is TGTGCCAGCAGCGCTGACACCGGGGAGCTGTTTTTT.

This clonotype was detected a few times. V is TRBV6-2 or TRBV6-3 and J is TRBJ1-5; a weak D match, TRBD1 (5 bases). CDR3 length: 13 amino acids. V shed 2 bases and J shed 5 bases, with 7 bases lying between them. CDR1 is MNHEY, CDR2 SVGEGT, per germline. CDR3 region: CASSYEGDQPQHF. As DNA, the CDR3 is TGTGCCAGCAGTTACGAAGGGGATCAGCCCCAGCATTTT.

This clonotype occurred many times. This chain connects TRBV18 to TRBJ2-2; D is unresolved. Germline V gene data show CDR1 as KGHSH and CDR2 as LQKENI. This CDR3 is 15 amino acids long. Trimming removed 0 bases from V and 4 bases from J, with 9 bases in between. The DNA for the CDR3 is TGTGCCAGCTCACCACCGTCAAGAAGCACCGGGGAGCTGTTTTTT. Its translation is CASSPPSRSTGELFF.

The chain uses TRBV29-1 and TRBJ1-1; 7 bases are a match to TRBD1. Trimming at V came to 6 bases and at J to 5 bases, leaving 15 bases not matched to a gene. The CDR3 has 15 residues. Germline V gene sequence: CDR1 SQVTM, CDR2 ANQGSEA. The CDR3 region has the DNA TGCAGCGTCCTAAAGACAGGGAGGCGGTGGACTGAAGCTTTCTTT. It codes for CSVLKTGRRWTEAFF. Combining the CDR3 with reference TRBV29-1 and TRBJ1-1 gives the whole variable domain SAVISQKPSRDICQRGTSLTIQCQVDSQVTMMFWYRQQPGQSLTLIATANQGSEATYESGFVIDKFPISRPNLTFSTLTVSNMSPEDSSIYLCSVLKTGRRWTEAFFGQGTRLTVV.

This clonotype was observed many times. The V and J genes are TRBV6-1 and TRBJ1-2; D may be TRBD1 (5 bases). The V and J ends lost 6 bases and 2 bases respectively, with 19 bases between them. Germline loops: CDR1 MNHNS, CDR2 SASEGT. The CDR3 spans 16 residues. CDR3 amino acids: CASSSIDRDLNYGYTF. As DNA, the CDR3 is TGTGCCAGCAGCTCCATTGACAGAGACCTAAACTATGGCTACACCTTC.